This is a list of T cell receptor beta chains from one sample in a study of cytomegalovirus exposure and HLA in healthy donors. Produced via immunoSEQ multiplex PCR; TCRdb's table is partial and in-frame only. The table includes 150,000 to 200,000 clones, roughly three quarters detected once. The sequencing sample was made of PBMCs. The receptors shown here come from a woman between 45 and 60 years old in good health and CMV-seronegative. Both conserved end residues are part of each CDR3. D genes are given only for firm matches. The size entry is marked missing in some rows and otherwise reads once, few, many or a size class.

>17|TRBJ1-4|TRBV7-8|-|-
TGTGCCAGCAGCTCGAATCTAGGGGGATCAACTAATGAAAAACTGTTTTTT
CASSSNLGGSTNEKLFF
>18|TRBJ1-6|TRBV18|-|TRBD1
TGTGCCAGCTCACCTATACGATTAAAGGGGGCTCTACCGTCACCCCTCCACTTT
CASSPIRLKGALPSPLHF
>15|TRBJ1-6|TRBV2|once|TRBD1
TGTGCCAGCAGCCTATGGGACAGCCTTAATTCACCCCTCCACTTT
CASSLWDSLNSPLHF
>17|TRBJ2-7|TRBV7-9|-|TRBD1
TGTGCCAGCAGCCCCCGTTTGCGGGGACAGGGGGCCTACGAGCAGTACTTC
CASSPRLRGQGAYEQYF
>14|TRBJ2-3|TRBV9|-|TRBD1
TGTGCCAGCAGCGCCAGACAGGGAGCAGAGACGCAGTATTTT
CASSARQGAETQYF
>14|TRBJ2-5|TRBV25-1|-|TRBD2
TGTGCCAGCAGTGAACCGGGACTAGAAGAGACCCAGTACTTC
CASSEPGLEETQYF
>12|TRBJ1-1|TRBV7-2|once|TRBD1
TGTGCCAGCAGCGCCCGACAGGGAGATCCTTTCTTT
CASSARQGDPFF
>14|TRBJ1-4|TRBV7-8|few|TRBD1
TGTGCCAGCAGATCGACAGGGGGTGACGAAAAACTGTTTTTT
CASRSTGGDEKLFF
>14|TRBJ2-5|TRBV10-1|-|TRBD2
TGCGCCAGCAGTGAGTCGCGGGGGCAAGAGACCCAGTACTTC
CASSESRGQETQYF
>12|TRBJ2-3|TRBV5-1|-|-
TGCGCCAGCAGCTTGACAGTGGATACGCAGTATTTT
CASSLTVDTQYF
>16|TRBJ2-3|TRBV4-2|-|-
TGTGCCAGCAGCCAAGATAGGGGGGGTGGGACAGATACGCAGTATTTT
CASSQDRGGGTDTQYF
>13|TRBJ1-1|TRBV7-8|few|TRBD1
TGTGCCAGCAGCGTAACAGGGGGCGGGGGGGCTTTCTTT
CASSVTGGGGAFF
>14|TRBJ2-7|TRBV21-1|-|-
TGTGCCAGCAGCAAGGGGGGGCAGCCCTACGAGCAGTACTTC
CASSKGGQPYEQYF
>14|TRBJ1-5|TRBV19|-|-
TGTGCCAGTAACCCAGACAGCGGCAATCAGCCCCAGCATTTT
CASNPDSGNQPQHF
>14|TRBJ2-1|TRBV2|-|-
TGTGCCAGCATTAGTCCGAGCTCCTACAATGAGCAGTTCTTC
CASISPSSYNEQFF
>14|TRBJ2-7|TRBV5-1|-|TRBD1
TGCGCCAGCAGCCCCCGGACAGGGGGCGGCGAGCAGTACTTC
CASSPRTGGGEQYF
>14|TRBJ1-2|TRBV29-1|-|TRBD1
TGCAGCGTTGAACAGACAGGGGGCGTCTATGGCTACACCTTC
CSVEQTGGVYGYTF
>15|TRBJ1-4|TRBV6-1|-|TRBD1
TGTGCCAGCAAGTCAGGACAGGGGATGAATGAAAAACTGTTTTTT
CASKSGQGMNEKLFF
>17|TRBJ1-3|TRBV5-1|-|-
TGCGCCAGCAGCTTGATGCAGGGTAGGGACTCTGGAAACACCATATATTTT
CASSLMQGRDSGNTIYF
>13|TRBJ2-1|TRBV29-1|few|-
TGCAGCGCCGGGCAGGGTTTGGGTAGGGAGCAGTTCTTC
CSAGQGLGREQFF
>14|TRBJ2-4|TRBV19|-|TRBD1
TGTGCCAGTAGTATAGGCCTGGACAGGGGGGTTCAGTACTTC
CASSIGLDRGVQYF
>14|TRBJ2-7|TRBV28|-|-
TGTGCCAGCAGTTTCGTAGGGGTTAGCTACGAGCAGTACTTC
CASSFVGVSYEQYF
>16|TRBJ1-3|TRBV7-6|-|TRBD1
TGTGCCAGCAGCTTAGAACAGGGGAGCTCTGGAAACACCATATATTTT
CASSLEQGSSGNTIYF
>14|TRBJ1-2|TRBV7-2|-|-
TGTGCCAGCAGCCCCACAGCAGTTGGTAGTGGCTACACCTTC
CASSPTAVGSGYTF
>16|TRBJ1-2|TRBV28|once|TRBD1
TGTGCCAGCAGTTCCCTGGGACAGCCGGAATCGGTTGGCTACACCTTC
CASSSLGQPESVGYTF
>16|TRBJ2-3|TRBV27|-|TRBD2
TGTGCCAGCAGCCCTGAGGCTAGCGGGGGGGCAGATACGCAGTATTTT
CASSPEASGGADTQYF
>13|TRBJ2-7|TRBV5-1|-|TRBD1
TGCGCCAGCAGCCACGGGACAGGAGAAGAGCAGTACTTC
CASSHGTGEEQYF
>14|TRBJ1-4|TRBV27|-|-
TGTGCCAGCAGTTTAGGCAGGGTGGGTGAAAAACTGTTTTTT
CASSLGRVGEKLFF
>16|TRBJ1-4|TRBV4-1|-|TRBD1
TGCGCCAGCAGCCCCACCGGGGGACAGGGCGGAGAAAAACTGTTTTTT
CASSPTGGQGGEKLFF
>17|TRBJ1-4|TRBV28|-|TRBD1
TGTGCCAGCAGTTTACGGGGGCAGGGGGCAGGTAATGAAAAACTGTTTTTT
CASSLRGQGAGNEKLFF
>13|TRBJ2-3|TRBV9|-|-
TGTGCCAGCACCAAGGGGGGGACAGATACGCAGTATTTT
CASTKGGTDTQYF
>13|TRBJ1-2|TRBV6-1|-|TRBD1
TGTGCCAGCAACCGACAGGGGCTGCGTGGCTACACCTTC
CASNRQGLRGYTF
>17|TRBJ1-2|TRBV28|few|TRBD1
TGTGCCAGCAGAAAAAGTTCAGGAACAGGGGACTACTATGGCTACACCTTC
CASRKSSGTGDYYGYTF
>15|TRBJ2-7|TRBV5-1|-|TRBD2
TGCGCCAGCTCCGTCGGGGGGAAGAGCTCCTACGAGCAGTACTTC
CASSVGGKSSYEQYF
>16|TRBJ2-1|TRBV18|-|-
TGTGCCAGCTCACCGAGACAGGATCTCTCCTACAATGAGCAGTTCTTC
CASSPRQDLSYNEQFF
>16|TRBJ2-1|TRBV19|-|TRBD2
TGTGCCAGTAGTTCCACGACTAGCGGGGGCCACAATGAGCAGTTCTTC
CASSSTTSGGHNEQFF
>14|TRBJ2-3|TRBV4-3|-|-
TGCGCCAGCAGCCAAGATATATACACAGATACGCAGTATTTT
CASSQDIYTDTQYF
>14|TRBJ1-4|TRBV10-3|-|-
TGTGCCACCGGACAGATTGCAACTAATGAAAAACTGTTTTTT
CATGQIATNEKLFF
>15|TRBJ1-2|TRBV4-1|few|-
TGCGCCAGCAGCCACGCCGGGGGGGGCTCGACTGGCTACACCTTC
CASSHAGGGSTGYTF
>14|TRBJ1-2|TRBV6-5|-|TRBD1
TGTGCCAGCAGTTCCACCACAGGGGTGGGTGGCTACACCTTC
CASSSTTGVGGYTF
>16|TRBJ1-3|TRBV18|few|TRBD1
TGTGCCAGCTCACGACAGGGTGGGTCCTCTGGAAACACCATATATTTT
CASSRQGGSSGNTIYF
>13|TRBJ2-7|TRBV5-1|-|-
TGCGCCAGCAGACTAGTCGGTAGCAACAAGCAGTACTTC
CASRLVGSNKQYF